This is a list of T cell receptor beta chains from one sample in a study of metastatic and nonmetastatic thyroid tumors. TCRdb re-called the PCR reads via MiXCR. The repertoire holds some 54,000 clones, with about a sixth as singletons. Sequenced: blood. All receptors come from a female donor with papillary thyroid cancer or a benign thyroid nodule (not recorded which). Some clones in this sample may be carry-over from other donors' samples. CDR3s include the opening cysteine and the closing phenylalanine or tryptophan. D genes are given only for firm matches. Some rows have no size entry. The others give once, few or many, or a class for an expanded clone.

>TRBV20-1|NA|TRBJ1-5|NA
TGCAGTGCTAGTAGGGACATAAATCAGCCACAGCATTTT
CSASRDINQPQHF
>TRBV27|NA|TRBJ2-7|NA
TGTGCCAGCAGCCAGAGGGGGGATTCCTACGAGAAATACTTC
CASSQRGDSYEKYF
>TRBV28|many|TRBJ2-7|TRBD2
TGTGCCAGCAGACAGACTAGCGGGAGAAACGAGCAGTACTTC
CASRQTSGRNEQYF
>TRBV18|many|TRBJ1-4|NA
TGTGCCAGCTCCATCACGGCGAAACCTAATGAAAAACTGTTTTTT
CASSITAKPNEKLFF
>TRBV5-1|NA|TRBJ2-1|NA
TGCGCCAGCAGCTTCTCAGGGTCCCACAATGAGCAGTTCTTC
CASSFSGSHNEQFF
>TRBV27|NA|TRBJ2-1|TRBD2
TGTGCCAGCAGTTCACCTAGCGGGAGAGATGAGCAGTTCTTC
CASSSPSGRDEQFF
>TRBV6-1|NA|TRBJ1-2|TRBD1
TGTGCCAGCAGTACGGGCGACAGGGGAGGCAACTATGGCTACACCTTC
CASSTGDRGGNYGYTF
>TRBV20-1|NA|TRBJ1-2|NA
TGCAGTTCTACCCCCTCGTGGCAGGGTAGCTATGGCTACACCTTC
CSSTPSWQGSYGYTF
>TRBV27|medium-sized|TRBJ2-2|TRBD1
TGTGCCAGCAGTTTGAAGCCGGGACAGGGGGCCGGCGGCACCGGGGAGCTGTTTTTT
CASSLKPGQGAGGTGELFF
>TRBV2|NA|TRBJ1-2|TRBD1
TGTGCCAGCACCAATAAAGGGGGGGACAGGACCAGGTATGGCCACACCTTC
CASTNKGGDRTRYGHTF
>TRBV6-1|medium-sized|TRBJ1-5|TRBD1
TGTGCCAGCAGTGCGGGACAGGAGTATCAGCCCCAGCATTTT
CASSAGQEYQPQHF
>TRBV28|few|TRBJ1-5|NA
TGTGCCAGCAGTTTGGTTAACAGAGCCAATCAGCCCCAGCATTTT
CASSLVNRANQPQHF
>TRBV6-1|NA|TRBJ1-2|NA
TGTGCCAGCAGTGAAGTTGAGAAATCCACCTTC
CASSEVEKSTF
>TRBV19|many|TRBJ2-3|TRBD2
TGTGCCAGTAGTATGACTAGCGGTACAGATACGCAGTATTTT
CASSMTSGTDTQYF
>TRBV28|few|TRBJ2-3|TRBD2
TGTGCCAGCAGTCCATTCCACAGGAATCCGACTAGCCGCACATATACGCAGTATTTT
CASSPFHRNPTSRTYTQYF
>TRBV28|NA|TRBJ1-2|NA
TGTGCCAGCAGTTTAAGGAGTTATGGCTACACCTTC
CASSLRSYGYTF
>TRBV3-1|many|TRBJ2-7|NA
TGTGCCAGCAGCCCACAGGGTGGCACCTACGAGCAGTACTTC
CASSPQGGTYEQYF
>TRBV25-1|many|TRBJ2-7|NA
TGTGCCAGCAGTGAAAGTGCGGGATTTTCTGGGCAGTACTTC
CASSESAGFSGQYF